Presented here are 2 T cell receptor beta chains from one specimen sequenced in a study of PD-1 blockade in mismatch repair-deficient tumors. Profiled with immunoSEQ multiplex PCR; TCRdb holds only in-frame clones, not every one. The data hold about 51,000 clones, with roughly 75% observed a single time. The sample here was peripheral blood, taken 4 weeks after starting pembrolizumab. These receptors originate from an adult with mismatch repair-deficient cancer.

V is TRBV19 and J is TRBJ1-1; no clear D. Between the trimmed V and J ends, which lost 2 bases and 1 base, there was a span of 11 bases. Germline assignment: CDR1 LNHDA and CDR2 SQIVND (reference sequence). The CDR3 loop spans 15 amino acids. CDR3 loop: CASSILGNGNTEAFF. The DNA for the CDR3 is TGTGCCAGTAGTATATTGGGAAACGGGAACACTGAAGCTTTCTTT.

The chain couples TRBV9 to TRBJ1-2, with unresolved D. Trimming left V 4 bases short and J 0 bases short, with 7 bases between. Germline lookup yields CDR1 SGDLS and CDR2 YYNGEE. The CDR3 consists of 13 residues. The CDR3 bases are TGTGCCAGCAGCCCCCGGTCTAACTATGGCTACACCTTC. It encodes CASSPRSNYGYTF.